Listed below are T cell receptor beta chains from one sample, sequenced in a study of glioma-infiltrating T cells after dendritic cell vaccination. Only in-frame clones appear in the TCRdb table, and some are missing; sequencing was by immunoSEQ multiplex PCR. The repertoire holds about 64,000 clones, with approximately 86% as singletons. Here the sequenced sample was blood, taken after dendritic cell vaccination. The receptors here all came from a human donor with glioblastoma. CDR3s include the opening cysteine and the closing phenylalanine or tryptophan. Each record gives: D gene, V gene, J gene, clone size, CDR3 DNA, CDR3 protein. D genes are given only for firm matches. Size tells how often a clone was seen (once, few, many) or the class of an expanded clone, and some rows leave it out.

D: -; V: TRBV5-4; J: TRBJ1-4; size: -; DNA: TGTGCCAGCAGCTTTTACGGTTCCCGGAATGAAAAACTGTTTTTT; CDR3: CASSFYGSRNEKLFF
D: -; V: TRBV30; J: TRBJ1-1; size: -; DNA: TGTGCCTGGAGGTGGAGACCGATGAACACTGAAGCTTTCTTT; CDR3: CAWRWRPMNTEAFF
D: -; V: TRBV19; J: TRBJ2-7; size: -; DNA: TGTGCCAGTCTTGACGGGAGCTCCTACGAGCAGTACTTC; CDR3: CASLDGSSYEQYF
D: -; V: TRBV18; J: TRBJ1-6; size: few; DNA: TGTGCCAGCTCCCTCAGAACGGGGGGTATCTCGGCCTATTCACCCCTCCACTTT; CDR3: CASSLRTGGISAYSPLHF
D: TRBD1; V: TRBV2; J: TRBJ1-2; size: -; DNA: TGTGCCAGCAGGCCGGACAGGGGGCACGGCTACACCTTC; CDR3: CASRPDRGHGYTF
D: -; V: TRBV10-3; J: TRBJ1-2; size: once; DNA: TGTGCCATCAGTGAGTCCCCCGGTTTTGTTTATGGCTACACCTTC; CDR3: CAISESPGFVYGYTF
D: -; V: TRBV6-6; J: TRBJ2-2; size: -; DNA: TGTGCCAGCAGCGACAGGGAGCTGTTTTTT; CDR3: CASSDRELFF
D: TRBD2; V: TRBV11-2; J: TRBJ2-1; size: -; DNA: TGTGCCAGCAGCTCAGATAGCGGGACCTACAATGAGCAGTTCTTC; CDR3: CASSSDSGTYNEQFF
D: -; V: TRBV6-5; J: TRBJ2-7; size: -; DNA: TGTGCCAGCAGTCAGCCCCTGGGGCGATGGTACGAGCAGTACTTC; CDR3: CASSQPLGRWYEQYF
D: -; V: TRBV5-4; J: TRBJ2-3; size: -; DNA: TGTGCCAGCAGCTCCCCGGGCAGGGTTAGCACAGATACGCAGTATTTT; CDR3: CASSSPGRVSTDTQYF
D: -; V: TRBV10-1; J: TRBJ2-1; size: -; DNA: TGCGCCAGCAGTGAGTCCGGAGGTGGTGAGCAGTTCTTC; CDR3: CASSESGGGEQFF
D: -; V: TRBV7-8; J: TRBJ1-6; size: -; DNA: TGTGCCAGCAGCTTAGCGCCAGGGTCTAATTCACCCCTCCACTTT; CDR3: CASSLAPGSNSPLHF
D: TRBD1; V: TRBV7-8; J: TRBJ2-7; size: -; DNA: TGTGCCAGCAGGTTAGCCGGGACAGGGGGCTACGAGCAGTACTTC; CDR3: CASRLAGTGGYEQYF
D: -; V: TRBV19; J: TRBJ1-5; size: -; DNA: TGTGCCAGTAGTAGAACAGGCGGTAATCAGCCCCAGCATTTT; CDR3: CASSRTGGNQPQHF
D: TRBD2; V: TRBV7-8; J: TRBJ2-3; size: -; DNA: TGTGCCAGCAGCGCTGGAAGCGGGGGGCCAGCAGATACGCAGTATTTT; CDR3: CASSAGSGGPADTQYF
D: TRBD1; V: TRBV19; J: TRBJ1-2; size: -; DNA: TGTGCCAGTAGCTTGGGACAGCTCAACTATGGCTACACCTTC; CDR3: CASSLGQLNYGYTF
D: -; V: TRBV15; J: TRBJ1-2; size: -; DNA: TGTGCCACCAGCAGAGGGCAGGAGGGCTATGGCTACACCTTC; CDR3: CATSRGQEGYGYTF
D: TRBD1; V: TRBV25-1; J: TRBJ2-2; size: few; DNA: TGTGCCAGCAGTGTACAGGGGTCGGAGACCGGGGAGCTGTTTTTT; CDR3: CASSVQGSETGELFF
D: TRBD1; V: TRBV5-4; J: TRBJ1-6; size: -; DNA: TGTGCCAGCAGCTTGGGACAGGGGCTTAATAATTCACCCCTCCACTTT; CDR3: CASSLGQGLNNSPLHF
D: -; V: TRBV7-2; J: TRBJ1-1; size: once; DNA: TGTGCCAGCAGCCCTGACTGGAACATATTGACTGAAGCTTTCTTT; CDR3: CASSPDWNILTEAFF
D: -; V: TRBV7-2; J: TRBJ1-3; size: -; DNA: TGTGCCAGCAGCGGAGAAGCTGGAAACACCATATATTTT; CDR3: CASSGEAGNTIYF
D: -; V: TRBV4-3; J: TRBJ1-5; size: -; DNA: TGCGCCAGCAGCCAAGCCTTCAATCAGCCCCAGCATTTT; CDR3: CASSQAFNQPQHF
D: -; V: TRBV15; J: TRBJ1-4; size: -; DNA: TGTGCCACCAGACCAGGACAGCGTGCAACTAATGAAAAACTGTTTTTT; CDR3: CATRPGQRATNEKLFF
D: TRBD1; V: TRBV27; J: TRBJ2-7; size: -; DNA: TGTGCCAGCAGCGTAGACAGGGCTACCTCCTACGAGCAGTACTTC; CDR3: CASSVDRATSYEQYF
D: -; V: TRBV18; J: TRBJ1-1; size: -; DNA: TGTGCCAGCTCACCCCAGGGGTTTCTAGACACTGAAGCTTTCTTT; CDR3: CASSPQGFLDTEAFF
D: -; V: TRBV6-1; J: TRBJ1-1; size: -; DNA: TGTGCCATTCACCGGACTGAAGCTTTCTTT; CDR3: CAIHRTEAFF
D: -; V: TRBV28; J: TRBJ1-5; size: -; DNA: TGTGCCAGCAGTGGGAGTAGGCATCAGCCCCAGCATTTT; CDR3: CASSGSRHQPQHF
D: TRBD2; V: TRBV11-3; J: TRBJ2-1; size: -; DNA: TGTGCCAGCTCAGCGGGAGGGAGAGCCAAGCAGTTCTTC; CDR3: CASSAGGRAKQFF
D: TRBD1; V: TRBV19; J: TRBJ1-1; size: -; DNA: TGTGCCAGTAGTAGAGCCGGGACAGGGGGCACTGAAGCTTTCTTT; CDR3: CASSRAGTGGTEAFF
D: -; V: TRBV6-5; J: TRBJ2-2; size: -; DNA: TGTGCCAGCAGGAACGGGAAGTACACCGGGGAGCTGTTTTTT; CDR3: CASRNGKYTGELFF
D: -; V: TRBV6-5; J: TRBJ2-1; size: -; DNA: TGTGCCAGCAGTTACTCGGAGCAATTGTCCTACAATGAGCAGTTCTTC; CDR3: CASSYSEQLSYNEQFF
D: -; V: TRBV27; J: TRBJ2-7; size: -; DNA: TGTGCCAGCAGTTTCGTGACAGGTACCTACGAGCAGTACTTC; CDR3: CASSFVTGTYEQYF
D: -; V: TRBV1; J: TRBJ2-7; size: -; DNA: TGCACCAGCAGCCAAGACTCACCGGGACTAGCGAAGGAGCAGTACTTC; CDR3: CTSSQDSPGLAKEQYF
D: -; V: TRBV30; J: TRBJ1-1; size: -; DNA: TGTGCCTGGAAAGTGACATCGATGAACACTGAAGCTTTCTTT; CDR3: CAWKVTSMNTEAFF
D: -; V: TRBV5-6; J: TRBJ1-5; size: -; DNA: TGTGCCAGCAGCGACAGTAGGAATCAGCCCCAGCATTTT; CDR3: CASSDSRNQPQHF
D: -; V: TRBV9; J: TRBJ1-1; size: -; DNA: TGTGCCAGCAGCGCAATCAGGGGTGACACTGAAGCTTTCTTT; CDR3: CASSAIRGDTEAFF
D: TRBD1; V: TRBV5-4; J: TRBJ2-7; size: -; DNA: TGTGCCAGCAGCCCAAAACCGGGACAGGGTGACGAGCAGTACTTC; CDR3: CASSPKPGQGDEQYF
D: -; V: TRBV4-3; J: TRBJ1-2; size: -; DNA: TGCGCCAGCAGCCACCTCGGGCAGGGCTATGGCTACACCTTC; CDR3: CASSHLGQGYGYTF
D: -; V: TRBV11-3; J: TRBJ1-1; size: -; DNA: TGTGCCAGCAGCTTAGCGGTTTGGGGGCAGGTCACTGAAGCTTTCTTT; CDR3: CASSLAVWGQVTEAFF
D: TRBD1; V: TRBV19; J: TRBJ2-7; size: -; DNA: TGTGCCAGTAGTATAGGGGGACAGGGGGCCTTCTACGAGCAGTACTTC; CDR3: CASSIGGQGAFYEQYF
D: TRBD2; V: TRBV9; J: TRBJ2-1; size: -; DNA: TGTGCCAGCAGCGTAGTAGCGGGGGGGCCCGGTGAGCAGTTCTTC; CDR3: CASSVVAGGPGEQFF
D: TRBD2; V: TRBV2; J: TRBJ2-2; size: -; DNA: TGTGCCAGCAGTGAAGGACTAGCGTCTACCGGGGAGCTGTTTTTT; CDR3: CASSEGLASTGELFF
D: TRBD2; V: TRBV5-4; J: TRBJ2-7; size: -; DNA: TGTGCCAGCAGCTTGGAGGTGCCAGAGTTCCTAGCGGGAGTTTACGAGCAGTACTTC; CDR3: CASSLEVPEFLAGVYEQYF
D: -; V: TRBV14; J: TRBJ2-5; size: -; DNA: TGTGCCAGCAGCCAAGATCGGGGAGTGGTCCAAGAGACCCAGTACTTC; CDR3: CASSQDRGVVQETQYF
D: -; V: TRBV19; J: TRBJ2-7; size: -; DNA: TGTGCCAGTAGTATCGGGGTTGACGAGCAGTACTTC; CDR3: CASSIGVDEQYF
D: -; V: TRBV5-1; J: TRBJ1-1; size: -; DNA: TGCGCCAGCAGCTTCCAGGCGATGAACACTGAAGCTTTCTTT; CDR3: CASSFQAMNTEAFF
D: -; V: TRBV29-1; J: TRBJ2-3; size: -; DNA: TGCAGCGTTGTTTGGGAGGCAGATACGCAGTATTTT; CDR3: CSVVWEADTQYF
D: TRBD2; V: TRBV9; J: TRBJ2-1; size: -; DNA: TGTGCCAGCAGCGCCACTAGCGGGAGGGGAAATGAGCAGTTCTTC; CDR3: CASSATSGRGNEQFF
D: -; V: TRBV10-1; J: TRBJ2-2; size: -; DNA: TGCGCCAGCAGTGAGTTGCCAGGGGTGAACACCGGGGAGCTGTTTTTT; CDR3: CASSELPGVNTGELFF
D: -; V: TRBV5-1; J: TRBJ2-3; size: -; DNA: TGCGCCAGCAGCCAACAGGATACGCAGTATTTT; CDR3: CASSQQDTQYF
D: TRBD1; V: TRBV27; J: TRBJ1-6; size: -; DNA: TGTGCCAGCAGGACAGGGGATAATTCACCCCTCCACTTT; CDR3: CASRTGDNSPLHF
D: TRBD1; V: TRBV29-1; J: TRBJ2-5; size: -; DNA: TGCAGCGTTGGGGACAGGGGGCACCAAGAGACCCAGTACTTC; CDR3: CSVGDRGHQETQYF
D: TRBD1; V: TRBV6-5; J: TRBJ1-1; size: -; DNA: TGTGCCAGCAGTCTACAGGGGACAGGGAGTACTGAAGCTTTCTTT; CDR3: CASSLQGTGSTEAFF
D: -; V: TRBV5-4; J: TRBJ1-6; size: -; DNA: TGTGCCAGCAGCCTCGATAGCTCCTATAATTCACCCCTCCACTTT; CDR3: CASSLDSSYNSPLHF